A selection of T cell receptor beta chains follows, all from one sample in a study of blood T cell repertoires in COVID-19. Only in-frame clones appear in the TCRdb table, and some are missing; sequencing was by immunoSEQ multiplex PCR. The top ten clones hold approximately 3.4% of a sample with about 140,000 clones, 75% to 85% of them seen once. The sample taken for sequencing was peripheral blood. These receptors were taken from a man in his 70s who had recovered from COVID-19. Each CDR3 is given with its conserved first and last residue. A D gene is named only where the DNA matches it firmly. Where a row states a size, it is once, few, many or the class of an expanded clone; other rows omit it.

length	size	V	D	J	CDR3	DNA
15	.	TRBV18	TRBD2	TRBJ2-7	CASSPPSGRSYEQYF	TGTGCCAGCTCACCACCCAGCGGGAGGTCCTACGAGCAGTACTTC
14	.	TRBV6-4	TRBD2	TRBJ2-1	CASLATAGVNEQFF	TGTGCCAGCCTCGCCACCGCGGGAGTTAATGAGCAGTTCTTC
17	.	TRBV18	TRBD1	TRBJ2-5	CASSPPKVQGARETQYF	TGTGCCAGCTCACCACCGAAGGTCCAGGGGGCACGAGAGACCCAGTACTTC
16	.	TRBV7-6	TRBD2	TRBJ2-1	CASSLVAGGAYNEQFF	TGTGCCAGCAGCTTAGTGGCGGGAGGGGCCTACAATGAGCAGTTCTTC
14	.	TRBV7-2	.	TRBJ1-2	CASSLARQGYGYTF	TGTGCCAGCAGCTTAGCCCGGCAGGGCTATGGCTACACCTTC
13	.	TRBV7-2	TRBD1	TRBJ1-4	CASSIGQVEKLFF	TGTGCCAGCAGCATTGGACAGGTCGAAAAACTGTTTTTT
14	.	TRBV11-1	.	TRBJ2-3	CASSDSWGGDTQYF	TGTGCCAGCAGCGACAGTTGGGGCGGAGATACGCAGTATTTT
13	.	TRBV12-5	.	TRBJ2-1	CASGLITYNEQFF	TGTGCTAGTGGCCTTATTACCTACAATGAGCAGTTCTTC
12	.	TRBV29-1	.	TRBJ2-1	CSVESLSSEQFF	TGCAGCGTTGAAAGTCTGTCGAGTGAGCAGTTCTTC
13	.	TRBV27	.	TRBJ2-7	CASSTTSSYEQYF	TGTGCCAGCAGTACTACTAGTTCCTACGAGCAGTACTTC
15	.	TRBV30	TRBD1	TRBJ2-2	CAWSVLRGRAGELFF	TGTGCCTGGAGTGTACTCAGGGGGCGGGCCGGGGAGCTGTTTTTT
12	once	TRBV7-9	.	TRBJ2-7	CASTRGAGEQYF	TGTGCCAGCACCCGGGGGGCGGGCGAGCAGTACTTC
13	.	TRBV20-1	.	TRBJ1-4	CSASSGGGEKLFF	TGCAGTGCTAGTTCTGGGGGCGGTGAAAAACTGTTTTTT
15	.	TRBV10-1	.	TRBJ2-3	CASSESFGGTDTQYF	TGCGCCAGCAGTGAGTCTTTCGGCGGTACAGATACGCAGTATTTT
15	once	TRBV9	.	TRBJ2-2	CASSVMGGHTGELFF	TGTGCCAGCAGCGTGATGGGGGGGCACACCGGGGAGCTGTTTTTT
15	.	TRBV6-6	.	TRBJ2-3	CASSDFRGSTDTQYF	TGTGCCAGCAGTGACTTTCGCGGGAGCACAGATACGCAGTATTTT
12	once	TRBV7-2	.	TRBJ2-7	CASGRSYYEQYF	TGTGCCAGCGGCCGGAGCTACTACGAGCAGTACTTC
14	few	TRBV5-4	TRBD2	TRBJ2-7	CASSFLAGGGEQYF	TGTGCCAGCAGCTTCCTAGCGGGAGGTGGGGAGCAGTACTTC
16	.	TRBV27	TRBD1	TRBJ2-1	CASSLLPGTGHNEQFF	TGTGCCAGCAGTCTTCTCCCCGGGACAGGGCACAATGAGCAGTTCTTC
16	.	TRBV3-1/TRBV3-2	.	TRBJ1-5	CASSQGIGQPRRPQHF	TGTGCCAGCAGCCAAGGCATCGGACAGCCGAGGAGGCCCCAGCATTTT
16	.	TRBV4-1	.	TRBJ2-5	CASSQRSTALQETQYF	TGCGCCAGCAGCCAACGTTCAACAGCTTTACAAGAGACCCAGTACTTC
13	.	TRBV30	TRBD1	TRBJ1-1	CAWGRGQGTEAFF	TGTGCCTGGGGCAGGGGGCAGGGCACTGAAGCTTTCTTT
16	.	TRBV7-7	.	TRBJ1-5	CASSPSPRCFGQPQHF	TGTGCCAGCAGCCCCTCCCCTCGGTGCTTCGGGCAGCCCCAGCATTTT
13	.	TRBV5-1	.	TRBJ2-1	CASSFGVSNEQFF	TGCGCCAGCAGCTTTGGAGTCAGCAATGAGCAGTTCTTC
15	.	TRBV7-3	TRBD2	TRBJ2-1	CASSPSGVSYNEQFF	TGTGCCAGCAGTCCTAGCGGGGTCTCCTACAATGAGCAGTTCTTC
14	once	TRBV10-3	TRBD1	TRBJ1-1	CAISLQGMNTEAFF	TGTGCCATCAGTTTACAGGGGATGAACACTGAAGCTTTCTTT
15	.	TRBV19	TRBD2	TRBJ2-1	CASSISGSANNEQFF	TGTGCCAGTAGTATTAGCGGGAGTGCGAACAATGAGCAGTTCTTC
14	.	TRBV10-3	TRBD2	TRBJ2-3	CAIGAAGESGTQYF	TGTGCCATCGGAGCTGCGGGAGAGAGCGGTACGCAGTATTTT
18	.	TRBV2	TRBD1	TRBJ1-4	CASRTTEGQGAYREKLFF	TGTGCCAGCAGGACCACCGAGGGACAGGGGGCTTATCGGGAAAAACTGTTTTTT
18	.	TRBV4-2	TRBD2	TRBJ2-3	CASSAASGSAVYSDTQYF	TGTGCCAGCAGCGCTGCTAGCGGGAGTGCGGTTTATTCAGATACGCAGTATTTT
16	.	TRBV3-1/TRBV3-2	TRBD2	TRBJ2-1	CASSQDRLAGDHEQFF	TGTGCCAGCAGCCAAGATCGTCTAGCGGGTGATCATGAGCAGTTCTTC